This T cell receptor beta chain was captured by sequencing in a study of cytomegalovirus exposure and HLA in healthy donors. Study results and limitations: In a later analysis, a missense DCLRE1C variant was linked to TCR beta V- and J-gene trimming. CMV serostatus stood as the only immune exposure information on hand. There were some 150 TCR beta chains listed as cytomegalovirus-associated.

Comment on this clone: The antigen is not known.

Germline CDR1 SGHVS, CDR2 FNYEAQ. CDR3 length: 14 amino acids. V gave up 1 base and J gave up 1 base, with 4 bases separating them. The PCR used 60 Vbeta and 13 Jbeta primers. Profiled with immunoSEQ multiplex PCR; TCRdb holds only in-frame clones, not every one. The sample holds about 230,000 clones; roughly four fifths are singletons and the top ten take approximately 0.62%. The rearrangement uses TRBV7-6 and TRBJ2-2; D remains ambiguous. The clonotype originates from a woman between 35 and 50 years old in good health and CMV-seronegative. The sequenced sample consisted of PBMCs. Here the CDR3 DNA reads TGTGCCAGCAGCTTAGTCCGGAACACCGGGGAGCTGTTTTTT. The encoded protein is CASSLVRNTGELFF.